This is a list of T cell receptor beta chains from one sample in a study of cytomegalovirus exposure and HLA in healthy donors. Some clones are missing from TCRdb's copy, which holds only in-frame ones; the method was immunoSEQ multiplex PCR. The sample holds about 150,000 clones; just over 90% are singletons and the top ten take 0.55% to 0.8%. Sequencing used PBMCs. These receptors all stem from a man between 18 and 35 years old in good health and CMV-seronegative. CDR3s include the opening cysteine and the closing phenylalanine or tryptophan. The order of the fields is J gene, D gene, clone size, V gene, CDR3 DNA, CDR3 protein. D genes are given only for firm matches. Expanded clones get a size class; other rows say once, few or many, or leave the size out.

TRBJ1-5,TRBD1,-,TRBV18,TGTGCCAGCTCACCTGCTGGACAGGGACAGCCCCAGCATTTT,CASSPAGQGQPQHF
TRBJ1-5,-,-,TRBV10-3,TGTGCCATCAGCCCAGGGGTAAATCAGCCCCAGCATTTT,CAISPGVNQPQHF
TRBJ2-5,-,-,TRBV30,TGTGCCTGGAGTGTACGAGGGGGACATTTCGGGGAGACCCAGTACTTC,CAWSVRGGHFGETQYF
TRBJ1-4,-,once,TRBV7-9,TGTGCCAGCAGCTTGCGGGGGGCTGGTGAAAAACTGTTTTTT,CASSLRGAGEKLFF
TRBJ1-6,-,-,TRBV5-6,TGTGCCAGCAGCCCAGAAAGCTCCTATAATTCACCCCTCCACTTT,CASSPESSYNSPLHF
TRBJ1-1,TRBD1,-,TRBV27,TGTGCCAGCAGTTCTGGACAGGGGCGGAACACTGAAGCTTTCTTT,CASSSGQGRNTEAFF
TRBJ2-5,TRBD2,-,TRBV11-2,TGTGCCAGCAGCTTAGCGGGGGGGCTAAGGGAGACCCAGTACTTC,CASSLAGGLRETQYF
TRBJ2-5,TRBD1,-,TRBV15,TGTGCCACCAGCAGAGACCAGGGGGCGGGGGAGACCCAGTACTTC,CATSRDQGAGETQYF
TRBJ2-1,TRBD2,once,TRBV7-6,TGTGCCAGCAGCCCGCTAGCGGGAGGGCCCGGCAATGAGCAGTTCTTC,CASSPLAGGPGNEQFF
TRBJ1-6,-,-,TRBV10-3,TGTGCCATCAGTGAGCCGTCCTCTTGGGCTGGTAATTCACCCCTCCACTTT,CAISEPSSWAGNSPLHF
TRBJ1-4,TRBD1,-,TRBV27,TGTGCCAGCAGCACGGGACAGCTAAATGAAAAACTGTTTTTT,CASSTGQLNEKLFF
TRBJ1-1,TRBD1,-,TRBV7-8,TGTGCCAGCAGCTTTGGGACAGAGCACACTGAAGCTTTCTTT,CASSFGTEHTEAFF
TRBJ2-7,-,-,TRBV7-6,TGTGCCAGCAGCTTAGTTGTTGGCACGTACGAGCAGTACTTC,CASSLVVGTYEQYF
TRBJ2-5,TRBD1,-,TRBV2,TGTGCCAGCAGAGACAGGGGGTTGTACCAAGAGACCCAGTACTTC,CASRDRGLYQETQYF
TRBJ2-3,TRBD2,-,TRBV7-3,TGTGCCAGCTCCCAAGCGGGAACTACAGATACGCAGTATTTT,CASSQAGTTDTQYF
TRBJ2-5,-,-,TRBV29-1,TGCAGCGTTGAAGATCTTGCCAGGCCCCAAGAGACCCAGTACTTC,CSVEDLARPQETQYF
TRBJ2-1,-,-,TRBV9,TGTGCCAGCAGCGCTAGTCGGCAGGGGAACTACAATGAGCAGTTCTTC,CASSASRQGNYNEQFF
TRBJ2-3,-,-,TRBV28,TGTGCCAGCAGTTTATGGCTAGCAGGTATGGCAGATACGCAGTATTTT,CASSLWLAGMADTQYF
TRBJ2-5,-,-,TRBV2,TGTGCCAGCAGTGAAGCGCTTCCCCTAGCAGGGGTCCAGACCCAGTACTTC,CASSEALPLAGVQTQYF
TRBJ2-3,TRBD2,-,TRBV7-9,TGTGCCAGCAGCGTTGGTGGCGCGGGAGGAGATACGCAGTATTTT,CASSVGGAGGDTQYF
TRBJ2-3,-,-,TRBV7-9,TGTGCCAGCAGCTTAGTGGGGGGAGATACGCAGTATTTT,CASSLVGGDTQYF
TRBJ2-1,-,-,TRBV21-1,TGTGCCAGCAGCAGCGACAATGAGCAGTTCTTC,CASSSDNEQFF
TRBJ1-4,TRBD1,once,TRBV6-6,TGTGCCAGCAGTTACTCGGGACAGGGGGATGAAAAACTGTTTTTT,CASSYSGQGDEKLFF
TRBJ1-1,-,-,TRBV6-5,TGTGCCAGCAAGAGGTCAAGGGGCGATGATAAAGCTTTCTTT,CASKRSRGDDKAFF
TRBJ2-3,TRBD2,-,TRBV5-4,TGTGCCAGCAGCTTGGGCGGGGGGTCGGTAGATACGCAGTATTTT,CASSLGGGSVDTQYF
TRBJ2-7,-,-,TRBV5-1,TGCGCCAGCAGCGCCGACAGCTACGAGCAGTACTTC,CASSADSYEQYF
TRBJ1-2,-,-,TRBV4-1,TGCGCCAGCAGCCAAGATCTACAGGACTATGGCTACACCTTC,CASSQDLQDYGYTF
TRBJ2-2,TRBD2,-,TRBV4-1,TGCGCCAGCAGCCCTAAGGAGGGACTAGCGGGGCTCGGGGAGCTGTTTTTT,CASSPKEGLAGLGELFF
TRBJ1-1,-,-,TRBV6-1,TGTGCCAGCAGTGAAACCCCAGAATTCCCTGTTGGAGCTTTCTTT,CASSETPEFPVGAFF
TRBJ2-5,-,-,TRBV30,TGTGCCTGGACCCCAAACAGGGACCCATTCCAAGAGACCCAGTACTTC,CAWTPNRDPFQETQYF
TRBJ1-1,-,-,TRBV9,TGTGCCAGCAGCGTAGCTACCGGGACACGGCACTCGACTGAAGCTTTCTTT,CASSVATGTRHSTEAFF
TRBJ1-5,-,-,TRBV4-1,TGCGCCAGCAGCCAAGATTCCACCGAGTATAGCAATCAGCCCCAGCATTTT,CASSQDSTEYSNQPQHF
TRBJ2-5,-,-,TRBV11-3,TGTGCCAGCTCCCAGGAGGGCCAGATGACCCAGTACTTC,CASSQEGQMTQYF
TRBJ2-3,TRBD2,-,TRBV14,TGTGCCAGCAGAGCGGGACCCTCCACAGATACGCAGTATTTT,CASRAGPSTDTQYF
TRBJ2-3,-,-,TRBV6-1,TGTGCCAGCAGTGGTACAGGGCTAGTTAGCACAGATACGCAGTATTTT,CASSGTGLVSTDTQYF
TRBJ2-7,TRBD2,-,TRBV5-1,TGCGCCAGCAGCCCTAGGGGAGCGGGGGGGACCTACGAGCAGTACTTC,CASSPRGAGGTYEQYF
TRBJ1-2,-,-,TRBV29-1,TGCAGCGTTGGGCGGGCGATGGCCCCCGGGGGCTACACCTTC,CSVGRAMAPGGYTF
TRBJ2-3,-,-,TRBV7-8,TGTGCCAGCAGCCCGGCGCGGGAACTGAGAGATACGCAGTATTTT,CASSPARELRDTQYF
TRBJ2-2,TRBD2,-,TRBV11-2,TGTGCCAGCAGTAACTCGGGACTAGCGGGGAAGGGCGGGGAGCTGTTTTTT,CASSNSGLAGKGGELFF
TRBJ1-3,-,-,TRBV18,TGTGCCAGCTCAGAGCAAGAGGGCAGCTCTGGAAACACCATATATTTT,CASSEQEGSSGNTIYF
TRBJ2-1,-,-,TRBV21-1,TGTGCCAGCACCGAAAGAGCCCAGGGGGGACGTAGCTCCTACAATGAGCAGTTCTTC,CASTERAQGGRSSYNEQFF
TRBJ1-6,TRBD1,-,TRBV7-9,TGTGCCAGCAGCGTGGGACAGATTAACTATAATTCACCCCTCCACTTT,CASSVGQINYNSPLHF
TRBJ2-1,TRBD2,-,TRBV13,TGTGCCAGCAGCTCCTTAGCGGGAGGGCCGGGGGATGAGCAGTTCTTC,CASSSLAGGPGDEQFF
TRBJ1-1,TRBD1,-,TRBV6-1,TGTGCCACCGGACAGGGGGCGCCGGACACTGAAGCTTTCTTT,CATGQGAPDTEAFF
TRBJ1-1,TRBD1,once,TRBV5-4,TGTGCCAGCAGCTTGGCAGGGACAGGGCTCAGGACTGAAGCTTTCTTT,CASSLAGTGLRTEAFF
TRBJ1-4,-,-,TRBV5-4,TGTGCCAGCAGCCTTGGGGCGCCTACAACTAATGAAAAACTGTTTTTT,CASSLGAPTTNEKLFF
TRBJ1-1,-,-,TRBV11-3,TGTGCCAGCAGCTTAATCAAATTACTAGGCATGAACACTGAAGCTTTCTTT,CASSLIKLLGMNTEAFF
TRBJ2-7,-,-,TRBV30,TGTGCCTGCAAAGCCCCCTTTCTGTACTTC,CACKAPFLYF
TRBJ1-3,TRBD1,-,TRBV7-7,TGTGCCAGCAGCCCTACAGGGGCTGGAAACACCATATATTTT,CASSPTGAGNTIYF
TRBJ2-7,TRBD1,few,TRBV7-3,TGTGCCAGCAGCTCCTCGGGACAGGGGGACGAGCAGTACTTC,CASSSSGQGDEQYF